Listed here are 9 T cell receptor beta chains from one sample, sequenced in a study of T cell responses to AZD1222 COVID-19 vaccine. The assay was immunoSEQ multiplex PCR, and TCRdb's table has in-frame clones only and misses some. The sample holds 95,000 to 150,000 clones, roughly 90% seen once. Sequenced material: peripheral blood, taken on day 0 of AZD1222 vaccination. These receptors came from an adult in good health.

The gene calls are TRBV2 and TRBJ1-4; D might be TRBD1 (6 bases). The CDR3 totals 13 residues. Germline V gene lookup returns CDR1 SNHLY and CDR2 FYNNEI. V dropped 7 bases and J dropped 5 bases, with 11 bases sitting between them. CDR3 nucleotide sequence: TGTGCCAGCAAGGGGGACTTCAATGAAAAACTGTTTTTT. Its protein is CASKGDFNEKLFF.

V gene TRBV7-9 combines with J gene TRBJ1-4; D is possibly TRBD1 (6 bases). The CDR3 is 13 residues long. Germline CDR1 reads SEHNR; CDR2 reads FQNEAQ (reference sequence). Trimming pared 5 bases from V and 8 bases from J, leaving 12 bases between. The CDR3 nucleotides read TGTGCCAGCAGCAGTACAGGGAGGGAAAAACTGTTTTTT. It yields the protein CASSSTGREKLFF. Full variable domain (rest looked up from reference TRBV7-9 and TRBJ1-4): DTGVSQNPRHKITKRGQNVTFRCDPISEHNRLYWYRQTLGQGPEFLTYFQNEAQLEKSRLLSDRFSAERPKGSFSTLEIQRTEQGDSAMYLCASSSTGREKLFFGSGTQLSVL.

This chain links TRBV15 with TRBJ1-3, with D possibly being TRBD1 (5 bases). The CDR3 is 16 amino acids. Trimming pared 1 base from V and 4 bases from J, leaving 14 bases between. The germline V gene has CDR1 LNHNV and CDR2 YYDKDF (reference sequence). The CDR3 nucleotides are TGTGCCACCAGCAGAGGTCTGGGGGTCGCCGGAAACACCATATATTTT. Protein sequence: CATSRGLGVAGNTIYF.

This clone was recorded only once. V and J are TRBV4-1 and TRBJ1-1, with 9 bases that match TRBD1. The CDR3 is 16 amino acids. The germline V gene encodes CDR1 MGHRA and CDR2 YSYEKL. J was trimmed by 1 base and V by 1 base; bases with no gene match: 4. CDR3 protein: CASSQGDRGWNTEAFF. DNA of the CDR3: TGCGCCAGCAGCCAAGGAGACAGGGGGTGGAACACTGAAGCTTTCTTT.

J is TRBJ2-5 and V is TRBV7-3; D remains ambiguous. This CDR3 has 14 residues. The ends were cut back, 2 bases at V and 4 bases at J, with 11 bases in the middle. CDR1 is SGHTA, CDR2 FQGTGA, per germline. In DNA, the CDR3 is TGTGCCAGCAGCTTAGACCCGGCTCGAGAGACCCAGTACTTC. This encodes CASSLDPARETQYF.

The CDR3 region is CATSDPGGVSQFF. The CDR3 region has the DNA TGTGCCACCAGTGATCCTGGGGGGGTTTCGCAGTTCTTC. The chain links TRBV24-1 to TRBJ2-1; 7 bases align to TRBD2. Trimming cost V 3 bases and J 12 bases; bases outside gene matches: 7. Germline V gives CDR1 KGHDR, CDR2 SFDVKD. The CDR3 consists of 13 residues.

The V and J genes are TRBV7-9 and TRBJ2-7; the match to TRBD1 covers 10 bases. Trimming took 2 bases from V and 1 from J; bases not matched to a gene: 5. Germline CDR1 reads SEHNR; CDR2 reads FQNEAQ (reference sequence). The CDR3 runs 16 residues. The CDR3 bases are TGTGCCAGCAGCTTAAGTTCGGGACAGGGGTCCTACGAGCAGTACTTC. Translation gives CASSLSSGQGSYEQYF.

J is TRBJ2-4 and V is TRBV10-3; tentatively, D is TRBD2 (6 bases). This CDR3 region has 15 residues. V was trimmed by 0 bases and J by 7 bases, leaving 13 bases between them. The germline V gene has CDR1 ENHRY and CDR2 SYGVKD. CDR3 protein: CAISESDGSLNIQYF. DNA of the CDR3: TGTGCCATCAGTGAGTCAGACGGGAGTCTGAACATTCAGTACTTC.

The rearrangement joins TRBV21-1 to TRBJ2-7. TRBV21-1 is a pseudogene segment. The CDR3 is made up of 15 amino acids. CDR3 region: CASSKLEGSSYEQYF. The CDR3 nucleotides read TGTGCCAGCAGCAAGCTAGAAGGGTCCTCCTACGAGCAGTACTTC.